In its sample, the clone carrying this TCR beta chain was seen a few times. The sample is drawn from a study of blood T cells in healthy people across ages. A second PCR, run for about 7 to 11 cycles, used a sample-barcoded 5' primer plus a J-beta primer mix. Every cDNA was tagged by a template-switch adaptor with 12 random nucleotides. TCRdb used MiXCR to reprocess the 5' RACE reads, holding one entry per CDR3 protein. The sample lists 600,000 to 1,000,000 distinct CDR3 sequences, around 25% occurring once. The CDR3 totals 14 residues. V shed 4 bases and J shed 3 bases, with 9 bases lying between them. CDR1 is MGHDK and CDR2 is SYGVNS in the germline V gene. The sample also formed part of further work on T cells of mothers and their children.

The chain carries TRBV25-1 and TRBJ2-2; D remains unclear. The sequence was collected from a boy between 5 and 17 years old in good health. Sequencing input: blood. CDR3 region: CASSGSQDTGELFF. The CDR3 DNA follows: TGTGCCAGCAGTGGCTCACAAGACACCGGGGAGCTGTTTTTT.